Sequencing of this TCR beta chain was carried out in a study of T cells in Graves' hyperthyroidism and ophthalmopathy (dated 2019 in TCRdb). Turning to the overall study: Peripheral blood samples were taken at the time of initial diagnosis, prior to any treatment. Prospective prediction of ophthalmopathy was tested in an independent validation cohort of some 19 hyperthyroidism patients and approximately 17 patients who later progressed to ophthalmopathy. After blood sampling, hyperthyroidism patients were treated with methimazole at a starting dose of 30 mg daily, and ophthalmopathy patients were treated with high-dose intravenous methylprednisolone. In several Graves' hyperthyroidism patients, the study also compared T-cell repertoires from thyroid tissue with T-cell repertoires from blood. The paper describes TCR Vbeta CDR3 sequencing of about 140 peripheral blood samples, made up of about 40 ophthalmopathy patients, roughly 80 hyperthyroidism patients and around 17 progressor patients. For training and testing, the 100 or so patients in the discovery cohort were randomly divided in a 7:3 ratio. To identify distinguishing TCR V-J signatures, a discovery cohort of 90 to 100 patients was used, comprising 40 to 45 with Graves' ophthalmopathy and 57 with stable Graves' hyperthyroidism.

This clonotype was counted ten times or more. The target of this receptor is not known. The input lacks base qualities; no much larger clone sits a single base away. The full study reports these points: In validation, progression to ophthalmopathy was predicted by the model with approximately 67% sensitivity and nearly 75% specificity, a median of around 6.5 months before onset. Sample size was not statistically predetermined, and investigators were not blinded to group allocation. Ophthalmopathy was separated from stable hyperthyroidism by a 13 V-J signature model, with around 90% sensitivity and roughly 84% specificity obtained in cross-validation and 80%/75% obtained in testing. Most expanded thyroid clonotypes (frequency above 0.001) were also detected in blood, a finding suggesting that blood repertoires may reflect thyroid immune responses.

A patient counted as having stable Graves' hyperthyroidism if no progression to ophthalmopathy occurred over 18 months of follow-up. Hyperthyroidism patients were newly diagnosed, had a disease duration of under 2 months, and were aged 18 to 65 years. Any patient with an uncontrolled infection, another autoimmune disease, pregnancy or lactation was excluded. Diagnoses relied on clinical symptoms, serum thyroxine and TRAb, thyroid ultrasound and orbital computed tomography. PBMCs were isolated from 10 ml of fresh peripheral blood by Ficoll-Paque density gradient centrifugation. Total RNA was extracted using Trizol reagent, and RNA quality was assessed on an Agilent 2100 Bioanalyzer. Between the V and J ends, shortened by 8 bases and 0 bases respectively, the junction contains 19 bases. From cysteine to phenylalanine, the CDR3 is 16 amino acids long. The read is trimmed to its CDR3 DNA, 48 bases read in frame from base 1.

The TCR beta CDR3 regions were amplified from the RNA transcripts. For the first round of RT-PCR on the TCR CDR3, the HTBI primer set was used together with the Qiagen OneStep RT-PCR kit. Libraries were constructed in a second round of multiplex PCR, after which size selection and purification were carried out. Sequencing of the libraries was done on an Illumina HiSeq2000 using paired-end 100 bp reads. The authors' analysis ran thus. SOAPnuke was used to process the raw data, with reads discarded if the reads contained adapters or uncalled bases, had a mean Phred below 15, or lacked an exact constant-primer or identifier match. COPE v1.2.5 was used to merge high-quality paired reads, and clonotypes were defined as unique nucleotide sequences. Clonotypes were aligned to IMGT TRBV, TRBD and TRBJ reference segments using MiTCR v1.1. The analysis was restricted to V-J combinations with a frequency above 0.0001, which together covered 98% to 99.2% of the repertoires. A TCS score was defined as the ratio between F50 (clonal expansion) and ExV (chaos), using BLOSUM62-based TCRdist between CDR3 peptides within each V-J. Welch's t-statistics and random forest reduced just over 500 V-J features to fewer than 15, which were used in a naive Bayes classifier (R e1071). TCRdb redid the processing of the public reads, applying fastp at Q25 and MiXCR, and retained in-frame beta chains. Every CDR3 protein is listed once, alongside the most common genes and DNA of its rows. For this entry, the V and J calls and clone size follow TCRdb and not the study's own pipeline. The sample yields a few hundred thousand distinct CDR3 sequences; approximately 15% were counted once. The ten largest clones capture around a sixth of the sample.

Sequencing used blood. Here the chain combines TRBV12-3 or TRBV12-4 and TRBJ1-1; a confident D gene designation cannot be given. This TCR derives from a woman aged 18-29 years with Graves' hyperthyroidism. The CDR3 here reads CASGTSHSGMNTEAFF. The DNA sequence is as follows: TGTGCCAGCGGCACGAGCCATTCGGGCATGAACACTGAAGCTTTCTTT.